This TCR beta chain is from a study of blood T cell repertoires in COVID-19. Study in general: PBMCs, B-cell-depleted T cells, or T cells were the source of the cDNA or gDNA that made up the material.

In Seattle, patients joined the study during active infection and were tracked longitudinally. Clones were read by immunoSEQ multiplex PCR, and TCRdb kept only the in-frame ones, dropping some. The sample comprises roughly 380,000 clones, 75% to 90% of which are singletons, and about 1.6% rests with the top ten. V shed 6 bases, J shed 6 bases, and the junction held 5 bases outside the gene matches. The germline V gene has CDR1 MDHEN and CDR2 SYDVKM. This CDR3 spans 14 amino acids. The specimen was peripheral blood. The sequence derives from a woman in her forties with COVID-19, enrolled during active disease. The chain is built from TRBV28 and TRBJ2-1; 10 positions match TRBD1. The CDR3, as DNA: TGTGCCAGCAGAGTGGACAGGGGGGTCAATGAGCAGTTCTTC. This codes for CASRVDRGVNEQFF.